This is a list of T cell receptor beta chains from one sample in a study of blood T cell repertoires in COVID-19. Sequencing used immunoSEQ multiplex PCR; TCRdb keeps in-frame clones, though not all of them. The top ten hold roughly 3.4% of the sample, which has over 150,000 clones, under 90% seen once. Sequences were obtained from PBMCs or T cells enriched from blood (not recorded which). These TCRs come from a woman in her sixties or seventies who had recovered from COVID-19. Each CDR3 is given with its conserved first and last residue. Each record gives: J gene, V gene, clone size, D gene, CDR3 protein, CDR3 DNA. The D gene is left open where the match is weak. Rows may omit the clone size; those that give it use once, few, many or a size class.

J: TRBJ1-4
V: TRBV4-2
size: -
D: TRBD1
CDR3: CASSQDGTGDEKLFF
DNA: TGTGCCAGCAGCCAGGACGGGACAGGGGATGAAAAACTGTTTTTT

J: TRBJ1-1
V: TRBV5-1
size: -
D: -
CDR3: CASSLEATEAFF
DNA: TGCGCCAGCAGCTTGGAGGCGACAGAAGCTTTCTTT

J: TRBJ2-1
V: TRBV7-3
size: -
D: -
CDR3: CASSPTFSGSEQFF
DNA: TGTGCCAGCAGCCCGACTTTTTCGGGGAGTGAGCAGTTCTTC

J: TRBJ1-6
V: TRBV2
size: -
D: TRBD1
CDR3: CARSPGTESPLHF
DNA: TGTGCCAGATCCCCCGGGACAGAGTCACCCCTCCACTTT

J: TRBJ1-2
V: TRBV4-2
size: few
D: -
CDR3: CASSQMGGGYGYTF
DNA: TGTGCCAGCAGCCAAATGGGAGGCGGCTATGGCTACACCTTC

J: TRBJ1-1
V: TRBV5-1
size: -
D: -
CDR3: CASSRGVGQVQPEAFF
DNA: TGCGCCAGCAGCCGCGGAGTGGGGCAGGTTCAACCTGAAGCTTTCTTT

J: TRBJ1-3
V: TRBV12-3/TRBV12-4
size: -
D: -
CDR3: CASKRSSGNTIYF
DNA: TGTGCCAGCAAGCGGAGCTCTGGAAACACCATATATTTT

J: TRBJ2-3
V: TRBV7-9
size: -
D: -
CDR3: CASSLTRRSTDTQYF
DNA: TGTGCCAGCAGCTTAACTCGGCGGAGCACAGATACGCAGTATTTT

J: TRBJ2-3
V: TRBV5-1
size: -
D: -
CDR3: CASSGSSTDTQYF
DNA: TGCGCCAGCAGTGGCTCGAGCACAGATACGCAGTATTTT

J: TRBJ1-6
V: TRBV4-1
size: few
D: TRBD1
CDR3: CASSEAGGSSYNSPLHF
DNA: TGCGCCAGCAGCGAGGCAGGGGGGAGCTCCTATAATTCACCCCTCCACTTT

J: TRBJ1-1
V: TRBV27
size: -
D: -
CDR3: CASSLSRGGTEAFF
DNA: TGTGCCAGCAGTTTATCTCGAGGAGGCACTGAAGCTTTCTTT

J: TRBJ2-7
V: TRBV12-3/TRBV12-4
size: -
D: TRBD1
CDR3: CASSRDRSYEQYF
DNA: TGTGCCAGCAGTAGGGACAGGTCTTACGAGCAGTACTTC